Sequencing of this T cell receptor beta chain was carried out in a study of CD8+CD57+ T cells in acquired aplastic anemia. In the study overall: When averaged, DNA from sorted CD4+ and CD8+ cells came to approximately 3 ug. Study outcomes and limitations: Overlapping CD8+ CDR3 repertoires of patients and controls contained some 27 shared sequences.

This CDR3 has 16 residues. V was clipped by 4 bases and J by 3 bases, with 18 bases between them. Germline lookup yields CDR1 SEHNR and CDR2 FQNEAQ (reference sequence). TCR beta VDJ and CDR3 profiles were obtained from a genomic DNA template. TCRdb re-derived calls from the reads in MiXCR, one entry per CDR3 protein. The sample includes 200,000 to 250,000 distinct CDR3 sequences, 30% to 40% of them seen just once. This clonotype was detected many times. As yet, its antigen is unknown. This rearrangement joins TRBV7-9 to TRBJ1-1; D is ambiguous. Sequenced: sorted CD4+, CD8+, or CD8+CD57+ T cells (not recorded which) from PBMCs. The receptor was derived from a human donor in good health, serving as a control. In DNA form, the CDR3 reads TGTGCCAGCAGCTCCCCACAATGGCAGGAGGACACTGAAGCTTTCTTT. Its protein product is CASSSPQWQEDTEAFF.